This note documents a single T cell receptor beta chain sequence. The TCR beta repertoire was assessed by survey-level immunoSEQ sequencing. Produced via immunoSEQ multiplex PCR; TCRdb's table is partial and in-frame only. Among tens of thousands of clones, approximately 95% were seen once, and the ten largest hold over 8.5%. Sequenced: PBMCs. The clonotype was recovered from a man aged 35 to 55 with rheumatoid arthritis.

CDR3 protein: CASGTVSGNTIYF. The CDR3 DNA is TGTGCCAGTGGGACAGTCTCTGGAAACACCATATATTTT. The J gene is TRBJ1-3, the V gene TRBV19; TRBD1 agrees at 7 bases. V shed 8 bases and J 0 bases; nucleotides not matched to a gene: 1. Per the germline V gene, CDR1 is LNHDA and CDR2 is SQIVND (reference sequence). This CDR3 spans 13 amino acids.